The 32 T cell receptor beta chains listed next were all sequenced from one sample in a study of T cell changes during pregnancy in multiple sclerosis. Here immunoSEQ multiplex PCR was the method, and the copy in TCRdb shows in-frame clones only, minus some. The sample has fewer than 45,000 clones, 90% seen once. The sequenced sample was CD8+ T cells from peripheral blood mononuclear cells, obtained in the first trimester of pregnancy. These receptors all come from a female donor with multiple sclerosis, enrolled in a pregnancy study.

This clone has just one count. This chain joins TRBV7-2 and TRBJ2-1, with TRBD2 matching 13 bases. The J segment lost 7 bases and the V segment lost 1 base, leaving 7 bases of the junction unmatched. The germline V gene has CDR1 SGHTA and CDR2 FQGNSA. The CDR3 is 17 amino acids. The CDR3 here is CASSLEVGTSGMNEQFF. CDR3 in DNA: TGTGCCAGCAGCTTAGAGGTCGGGACTAGCGGGATGAATGAGCAGTTCTTC.

The CDR3 sequence: CASRWGGGGEDSPLHF. The DNA for the CDR3 is TGTGCCAGCCGCTGGGGGGGCGGGGGTGAGGATTCACCCCTCCACTTT. V gene TRBV7-9 combines with J gene TRBJ1-6; TRBD1 is a possible D gene (6 bases). There are 16 residues in the CDR3. Germline assignment: CDR1 SEHNR and CDR2 FQNEAQ (reference sequence). The germline V and J ends were trimmed by 8 bases and 8 bases, with 22 bases remaining between them.

This clone was recorded once. J is TRBJ2-5 and V is TRBV6-5; unclear D gene. V lost 8 bases to trimming and J lost 1 base, with 14 bases between them. This CDR3 has 14 amino acids. The germline gives CDR1 MNHEY, CDR2 SVGAGI. The CDR3 loop reads CASRPSAAQETQYF. Written as DNA, the CDR3 is TGTGCCAGCCGACCCTCTGCGGCCCAAGAGACCCAGTACTTC.

The chain links TRBV7-3 to TRBJ2-1, with 11 bases identical to TRBD2. The trim removed 5 bases at V and 6 bases at J, leaving 3 bases unmatched. CDR3 length: 14 residues. Looked up from germline, CDR1 is SGHTA and CDR2 is FQGTGA. The CDR3 DNA reads TGTGCCAGCAGCGGTAGCGGGGGGGCCAATGAGCAGTTCTTC. Its protein is CASSGSGGANEQFF.

This CDR3 reads CASSFSGGSYNEQFF. DNA of the CDR3: TGTGCCAGCAGTTTCTCAGGGGGCTCCTACAATGAGCAGTTCTTC. This chain uses TRBV27 with TRBJ2-1, with 7 positions matching TRBD1. The ends lost 3 bases at V and 0 bases at J; junction bases unmatched: 2. Germline CDR1 is MNHEY and CDR2 is SMNVEV (reference sequence). The CDR3 extends over 15 amino acids.

This chain connects TRBV11-2 to TRBJ2-7, with TRBD2 identical over 7 bases. Germline trimming cut 0 bases from V and 4 bases from J; bases unmatched to any gene: 6. The CDR3 length is 15 residues. CDR1 and CDR2 (germline): SGHAT, FQNNGV. For the CDR3, the DNA is TGTGCCAGCAGCTTAGAGGGGAGGGGTGGGTACGAGCAGTACTTC. Protein: CASSLEGRGGYEQYF.

The rearrangement joins TRBV10-3 to TRBJ2-3; 10 bases match TRBD2. The CDR3 is 15 amino acids. V shed 4 bases and J 1 base; nucleotides not matched to a gene: 2. In germline, CDR1 is ENHRY, CDR2 SYGVKD. In DNA form, the CDR3 reads TGTGCCATCAGTGTAGGGACTAGCGGCACAGATACGCAGTATTTT. This codes for CAISVGTSGTDTQYF.

The V and J genes are TRBV28 and TRBJ2-5; D is uncertain. This CDR3 contains 13 residues. V was trimmed by 3 bases and J by 1 base, leaving 6 bases between them. Germline CDR1 and CDR2: MDHEN and SYDVKM. CDR3 sequence: CASSLGSQETQYF. CDR3 in DNA: TGTGCCAGCAGTTTGGGCAGCCAAGAGACCCAGTACTTC.

J is TRBJ1-1 and V is TRBV18; maybe TRBD1 (5 bases). Germline CDR1 and CDR2: KGHSH and LQKENI. CDR3 length: 14 residues. V was clipped by 3 bases and J by 4 bases, with 12 bases between them. The CDR3 sequence is CASSPTGAGTEAFF. DNA of the CDR3: TGTGCCAGCTCACCTACAGGAGCTGGCACTGAAGCTTTCTTT.

This sequence joins TRBV10-3 and TRBJ2-3; TRBD2 is a possible D gene (5 bases). Germline V gene sequence: CDR1 ENHRY, CDR2 SYGVKD. V lost 0 bases and J 2 bases, leaving 12 bases between the germline ends. The CDR3 runs 16 residues. The CDR3 region is CAISESSGFNTDTQYF. CDR3 nucleotides: TGTGCCATCAGTGAGTCATCGGGATTTAACACAGATACGCAGTATTTT.

The chain's CDR3 is CACRGGTEAFF. CDR3 DNA: TGTGCCTGTAGGGGGGGCACTGAAGCTTTCTTT. The V and J genes are TRBV30 and TRBJ1-1, with D possibly TRBD1 on 6 matching bases. The CDR3 contains 11 residues. V shed 6 bases and J shed 4 bases, with 9 bases lying between them. CDR1 and CDR2 (germline): GTSNPN, SVGIG (reference sequence). Variable domain in full (rest from reference TRBV30 and TRBJ1-1): SQTIHQWPATLVQPVGSPLSLECTVEGTSNPNLYWYRQAAGRGLQLLFYSVGIGQISSEVPQNLSASRPQDRQFILSSKKLLLSDSGFYLCACRGGTEAFFGQGTRLTVV.

The genes are TRBV4-1 and TRBJ2-3; D might be TRBD2 (5 bases). Germline V gene lookup returns CDR1 MGHRA and CDR2 YSYEKL. CDR3 length: 18 residues. Trimming cost V 0 bases and J 0 bases, with 16 bases left between them. Here the CDR3 reads CASSQDGAVVGSTDTQYF. CDR3 sequence (DNA): TGCGCCAGCAGCCAAGATGGAGCGGTCGTCGGGAGCACAGATACGCAGTATTTT.

This clone was seen more than once but under ten times. The gene calls are TRBV11-2 and TRBJ2-7, with TRBD2 identical over 8 bases. Germline CDR1 is SGHAT and CDR2 is FQNNGV. The trim removed 2 bases at V and 2 bases at J, leaving 11 bases unmatched. The CDR3 has 17 residues. The CDR3 sequence: CASSLNEWREDAYEQYF. The DNA for the CDR3 is TGTGCCAGCAGCTTAAACGAGTGGCGGGAGGACGCCTACGAGCAGTACTTC.

The chain is built from TRBV7-2 and TRBJ1-6, with a possible D match to TRBD1 (5 bases). The CDR3 has 17 residues. Germline V gene data show CDR1 as SGHTA and CDR2 as FQGNSA. Trimming cost V 1 base and J 8 bases, with 18 bases left between them. The CDR3 bases are TGTGCCAGCAGCTTAGATGCGGGAGGGGTTAGGGATTCACCCCTCCACTTT. It translates to CASSLDAGGVRDSPLHF.

The rearrangement uses TRBV27 and TRBJ1-5; 10 bases agree with TRBD1. The CDR3 has 15 residues. V lost 6 bases and J lost 2; bases outside the gene matches: 4. Germline values: CDR1 MNHEY, CDR2 SMNVEV (reference sequence). This CDR3 is CASSLGQGGNQPQHF. Here the CDR3 DNA reads TGTGCCAGCAGCCTAGGACAGGGGGGCAATCAGCCCCAGCATTTT.

V usage is TRBV19 and J usage is TRBJ1-5; a weak D match, TRBD1 (5 bases). V was trimmed by 10 bases and J by 3 bases, leaving 13 bases between them. CDR3 length: 13 residues. CDR1 is LNHDA and CDR2 is SQIVND in the germline V gene (reference sequence). CDR3 sequence: CATTQGYNQPQHF. In DNA form, the CDR3 reads TGTGCCACCACTCAGGGTTACAATCAGCCCCAGCATTTT.

This sequence joins TRBV29-1 and TRBJ1-1, with 9 nucleotides matching TRBD1. CDR1 SQVTM and CDR2 ANQGSEA come from the germline V gene. This CDR3 is 14 amino acids long. J gave up 6 bases and V 6 bases, and 11 bases lay outside the gene matches. CDR3 DNA: TGCAGCGTGGAACCGGGACAGGGACACCCTGAAGCTTTCTTT. The encoded protein is CSVEPGQGHPEAFF.

Concerning this clone itself: Relative to the germline gene, one junction end is altered; a read error may explain this. The CDR3 nucleotides read TGTGCCAGCAGAGGGGAAGGGGGCCCCTATGACTACACCTTC. It translates to CASRGEGGPYDYTF. The chain carries TRBV9 and TRBJ1-2, with 7 bases matching TRBD1. Germline assignment: CDR1 SGDLS and CDR2 YYNGEE. This CDR3 has 14 amino acids. Full variable domain (remainder filled in from reference TRBV9 and TRBJ1-2): DSGVTQTPKHLITATGQRVTLRCSPRSGDLSVYWYQQSLDQGLQFLIQYYNGEERAKGNILERFSAQQFPDLHSELNLSSLELGDSALYFCASRGEGGPYDYTFGSGTRLTVV.

The gene calls are TRBV5-5 and TRBJ2-7; D might be TRBD1 (5 bases). V was shortened by 4 bases and J by 4 bases, with 18 bases between the two germline ends. Germline CDR1 reads SGHKS; CDR2 reads YYEKEE (reference sequence). This CDR3 has 15 amino acids. CDR3 coding DNA: TGTGCCAGCAGCCCAAGTCCAGGGAATGATTACGAGCAGTACTTC. Residues: CASSPSPGNDYEQYF.

The V call is TRBV25-1, the J call TRBJ2-3; D possibly corresponds to TRBD1 (5 bases). The CDR3 totals 17 residues. Trimming pared 3 bases from V and 0 bases from J, leaving 16 bases between. Germline CDR1 is MGHDK and CDR2 is SYGVNS. The CDR3 loop is CASSDRQGLLSTDTQYF. In DNA, the CDR3 is TGTGCCAGCAGTGACAGGCAGGGCCTCCTCAGCACAGATACGCAGTATTTT.

The V and J genes are TRBV7-7 and TRBJ2-1; 9 bases are a match to TRBD1. Trimming at V came to 5 bases and at J to 5 bases, leaving 7 bases not matched to a gene. This CDR3 is built from 15 residues. Germline V gene data show CDR1 as SSHAT and CDR2 as FNYEAQ (reference sequence). This CDR3 reads CASSPGQGKNNEQFF. The CDR3 nucleotides read TGTGCCAGCAGCCCGGGACAGGGAAAAAACAATGAGCAGTTCTTC.

This clone showed up just once. The rearrangement links TRBV5-6 to TRBJ1-2; D unclear. Germline CDR1 SGHDT, CDR2 YYEEEE. The CDR3 length is 14 residues. The V gene lost 0 bases and the J gene lost 8 bases, with 14 bases spanning the gap. CDR3 DNA: TGTGCCAGCAGCTTGGGGAATCCCATGGAGGGCTACACCTTC. This gives the protein CASSLGNPMEGYTF.

The chain carries TRBV27 and TRBJ1-1; D is unclear. V was trimmed by 6 bases and J by 2 bases, leaving 7 bases between them. CDR1 and CDR2 from the germline V gene are MNHEY and SMNVEV (reference sequence). The CDR3 is 12 residues long. The CDR3 sequence is CASRRLNTEAFF. CDR3 nucleotide sequence: TGTGCCAGCAGGAGGTTAAACACTGAAGCTTTCTTT.

The V call is TRBV4-3, the J call TRBJ2-3, with TRBD2 matching over 8 bases. Per germline, CDR1 LGHNA and CDR2 YSLEER. V was pared by 0 bases and J by 0 bases, with 8 bases of the junction left unmatched. The CDR3 length is 18 residues. The CDR3 loop is CASSQEPTSGTSTDTQYF. The CDR3 DNA follows: TGCGCCAGCAGCCAAGAACCTACTAGCGGTACTAGCACAGATACGCAGTATTTT.

The V and J genes are TRBV27 and TRBJ1-2; 7 nucleotides agree with TRBD1. The CDR3 totals 15 residues. V dropped 3 bases and J dropped 0; count of bases not matched to a gene: 4. Germline CDR1 MNHEY, CDR2 SMNVEV (reference sequence). The CDR3 DNA follows: TGTGCCAGCAGTTTGCGCGGGACAGCTAACTATGGCTACACCTTC. Translation gives CASSLRGTANYGYTF.

The J gene is TRBJ1-1, the V gene TRBV6-5; TRBD1 matches at 7 bases. The CDR3 extends over 15 amino acids. From germline, CDR1 is MNHEY and CDR2 SVGAGI. V lost 4 bases to trimming and J lost 5 bases; unmatched junction nucleotides: 10. CDR3 coding DNA: TGTGCCAGCAGTTTCGGGACAGCCGTCGGAACTGAAGCTTTCTTT. Translation gives CASSFGTAVGTEAFF.

J is TRBJ2-1 and V is TRBV10-3; a weak D match, TRBD2 (6 bases). Trimming took 10 bases from V and 6 from J, leaving 19 bases between them. The CDR3 is 14 amino acids. Looked up from germline, CDR1 is ENHRY and CDR2 is SYGVKD. Here the CDR3 DNA reads TGTGCCACCAAGTACCCGGGAGTCGGCAATGAGCAGTTCTTC. Protein: CATKYPGVGNEQFF.

The count of this clone is one. The chain recombines TRBV6-5 with TRBJ2-7; TRBD1 matches 10 bases. There are 14 residues in the CDR3. V was clipped by 5 bases and J by 3 bases; unmatched bases: 4. Germline V gives CDR1 MNHEY, CDR2 SVGAGI. The CDR3 nucleotides read TGTGCCAGCAGTCTGACAGGGGGCGGCTACGAGCAGTACTTC. Translated: CASSLTGGGYEQYF.

The V and J genes are TRBV7-9 and TRBJ1-1; no definite D call. V was shortened by 6 bases and J by 12 bases, with 11 bases between the two germline ends. The CDR3 runs 10 residues. Germline-derived CDR1 and CDR2 are SEHNR and FQNEAQ (reference sequence). CDR3 bases: TGTGCCAGCAGGGCTGAAGTTACTTTCTTT. It encodes CASRAEVTFF.

V usage is TRBV27 and J usage is TRBJ1-1; the D gene is possibly TRBD1 (6 bases). Germline V lookup: CDR1 MNHEY, CDR2 SMNVEV (reference sequence). CDR3 length equals 14 residues. V was trimmed by 4 bases and J by 7 bases, leaving 16 bases between them. The CDR3, as DNA: TGTGCCAGCAGTTCTCTCCAGGGGCTCATTGAAGCTTTCTTT. It encodes CASSSLQGLIEAFF.

This sequence joins TRBV5-5 and TRBJ2-1; TRBD1 is a possible D gene (5 bases). Between the trimmed V and J ends, which lost 1 base and 6 bases, there was a span of 5 bases. Looked up from germline, CDR1 is SGHKS and CDR2 is YYEKEE (reference sequence). The CDR3 sequence is 12 residues long. DNA of the CDR3: TGTGCCAGCAGCTTGCAGGGCAATGAGCAGTTCTTC. Translated, it gives CASSLQGNEQFF.

V is TRBV4-2 and J is TRBJ1-5; D remains unclear. Deletions cut 2 bases from V and 0 bases from J, with 8 bases between. The V gene's germline CDR1 is LGHNA and CDR2 YNFKEQ. The CDR3 contains 15 residues. Here the CDR3 reads CASSQSTNSNQPQHF. CDR3 nucleotide sequence: TGTGCCAGCAGCCAATCTACCAATAGCAATCAGCCCCAGCATTTT.